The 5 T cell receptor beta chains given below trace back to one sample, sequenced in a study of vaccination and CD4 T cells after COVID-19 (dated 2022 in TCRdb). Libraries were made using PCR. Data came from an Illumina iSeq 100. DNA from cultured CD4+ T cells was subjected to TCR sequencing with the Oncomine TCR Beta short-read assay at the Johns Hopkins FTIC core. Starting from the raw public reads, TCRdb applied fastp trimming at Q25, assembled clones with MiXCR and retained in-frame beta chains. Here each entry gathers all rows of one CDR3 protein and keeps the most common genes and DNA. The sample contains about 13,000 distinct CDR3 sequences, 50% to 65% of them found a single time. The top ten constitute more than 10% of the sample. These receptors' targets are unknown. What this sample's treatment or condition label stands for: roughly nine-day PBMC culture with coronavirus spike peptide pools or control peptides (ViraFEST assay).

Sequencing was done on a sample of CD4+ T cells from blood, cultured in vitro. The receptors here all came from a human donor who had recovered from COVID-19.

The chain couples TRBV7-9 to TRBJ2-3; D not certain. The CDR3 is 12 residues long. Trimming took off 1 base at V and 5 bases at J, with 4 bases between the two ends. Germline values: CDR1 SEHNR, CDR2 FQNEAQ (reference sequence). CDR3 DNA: TGTGCCAGCAGCTTAGTTGGAGATACGCAGTATTTT. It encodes CASSLVGDTQYF.

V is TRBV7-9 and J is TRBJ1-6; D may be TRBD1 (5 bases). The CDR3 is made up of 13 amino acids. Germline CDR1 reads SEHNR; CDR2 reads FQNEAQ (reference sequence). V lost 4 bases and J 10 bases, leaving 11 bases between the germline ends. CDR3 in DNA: TGTGCCAGCAGCTCTAGTGGGGACTCACCCCTCCACTTT. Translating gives CASSSSGDSPLHF.

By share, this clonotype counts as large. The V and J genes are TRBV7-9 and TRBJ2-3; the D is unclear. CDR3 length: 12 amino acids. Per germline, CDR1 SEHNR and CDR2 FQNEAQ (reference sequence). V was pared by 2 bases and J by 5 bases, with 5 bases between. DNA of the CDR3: TGTGCCAGCAGCTTACGGATAGATACGCAGTATTTT. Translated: CASSLRIDTQYF.

The CDR3 is CASSDSSGGGEDTQYF. CDR3 DNA: TGTGCCAGCAGTGATTCTAGCGGGGGGGGTGAAGATACGCAGTATTTT. The J gene is TRBJ2-3, the V gene TRBV6-4, with 12 bases matching TRBD2. The CDR3 runs 16 residues. The germline V gene encodes CDR1 MRHNA and CDR2 SNTAGT. V lost 3 bases to trimming and J lost 5 bases; unmatched junction nucleotides: 6.

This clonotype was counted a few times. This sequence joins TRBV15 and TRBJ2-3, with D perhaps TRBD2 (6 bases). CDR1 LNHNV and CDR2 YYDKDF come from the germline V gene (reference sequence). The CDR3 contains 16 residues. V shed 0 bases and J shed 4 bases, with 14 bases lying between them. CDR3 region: CATSREIRGGPDTQYF. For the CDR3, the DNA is TGTGCCACCAGCAGAGAGATTCGGGGAGGCCCAGATACGCAGTATTTT.